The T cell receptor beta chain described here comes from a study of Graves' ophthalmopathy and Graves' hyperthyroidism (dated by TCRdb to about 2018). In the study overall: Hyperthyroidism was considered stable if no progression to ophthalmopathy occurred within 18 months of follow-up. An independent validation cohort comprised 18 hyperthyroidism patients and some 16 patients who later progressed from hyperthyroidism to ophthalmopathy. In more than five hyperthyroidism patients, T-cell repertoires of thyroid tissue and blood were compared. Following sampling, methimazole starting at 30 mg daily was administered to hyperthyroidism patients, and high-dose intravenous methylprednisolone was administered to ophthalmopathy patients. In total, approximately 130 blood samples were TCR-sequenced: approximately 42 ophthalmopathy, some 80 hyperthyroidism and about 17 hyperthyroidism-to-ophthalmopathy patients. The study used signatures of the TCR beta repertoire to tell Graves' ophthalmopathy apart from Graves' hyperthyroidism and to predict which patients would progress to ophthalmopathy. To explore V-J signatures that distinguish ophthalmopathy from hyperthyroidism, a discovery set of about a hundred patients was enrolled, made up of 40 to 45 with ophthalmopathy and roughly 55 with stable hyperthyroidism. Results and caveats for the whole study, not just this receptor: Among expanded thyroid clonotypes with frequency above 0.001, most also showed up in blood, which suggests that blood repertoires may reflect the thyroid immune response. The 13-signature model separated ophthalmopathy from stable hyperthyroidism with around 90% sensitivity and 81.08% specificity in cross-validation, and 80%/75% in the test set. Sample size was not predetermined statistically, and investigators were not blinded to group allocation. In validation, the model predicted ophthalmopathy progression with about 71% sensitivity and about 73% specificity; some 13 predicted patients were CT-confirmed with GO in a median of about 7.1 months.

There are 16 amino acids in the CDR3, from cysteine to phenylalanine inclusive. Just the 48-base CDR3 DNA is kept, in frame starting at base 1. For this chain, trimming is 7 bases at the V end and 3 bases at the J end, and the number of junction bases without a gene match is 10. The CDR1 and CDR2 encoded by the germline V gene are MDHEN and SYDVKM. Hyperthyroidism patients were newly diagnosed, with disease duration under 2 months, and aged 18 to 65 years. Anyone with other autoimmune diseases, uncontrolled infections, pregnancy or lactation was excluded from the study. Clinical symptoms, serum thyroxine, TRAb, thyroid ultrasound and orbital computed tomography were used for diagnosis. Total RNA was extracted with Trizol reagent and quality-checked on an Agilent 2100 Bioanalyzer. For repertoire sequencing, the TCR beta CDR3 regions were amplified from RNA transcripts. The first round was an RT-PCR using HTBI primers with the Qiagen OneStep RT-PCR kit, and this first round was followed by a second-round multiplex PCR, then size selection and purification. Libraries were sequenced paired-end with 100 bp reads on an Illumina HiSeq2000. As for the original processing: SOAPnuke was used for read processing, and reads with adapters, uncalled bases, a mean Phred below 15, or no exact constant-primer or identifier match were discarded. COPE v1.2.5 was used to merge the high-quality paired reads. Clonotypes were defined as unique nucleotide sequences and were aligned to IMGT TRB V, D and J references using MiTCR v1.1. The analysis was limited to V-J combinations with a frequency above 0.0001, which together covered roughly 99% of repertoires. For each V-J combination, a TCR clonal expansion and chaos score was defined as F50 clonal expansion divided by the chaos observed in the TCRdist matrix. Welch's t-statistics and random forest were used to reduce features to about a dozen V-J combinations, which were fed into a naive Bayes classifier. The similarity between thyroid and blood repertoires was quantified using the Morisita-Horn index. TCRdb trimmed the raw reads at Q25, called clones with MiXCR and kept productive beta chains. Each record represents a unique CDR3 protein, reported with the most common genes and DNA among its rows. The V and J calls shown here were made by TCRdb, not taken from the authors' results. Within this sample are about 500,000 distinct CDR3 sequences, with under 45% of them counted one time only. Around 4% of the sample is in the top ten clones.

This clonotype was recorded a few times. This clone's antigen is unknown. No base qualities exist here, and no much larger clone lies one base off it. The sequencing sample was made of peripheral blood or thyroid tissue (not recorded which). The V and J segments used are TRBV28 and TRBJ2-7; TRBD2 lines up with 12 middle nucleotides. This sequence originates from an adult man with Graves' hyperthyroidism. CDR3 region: CASTYKGLAGYYEQYF. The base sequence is TGTGCCAGCACCTATAAAGGACTAGCGGGATACTACGAGCAGTACTTC.